These 9 T cell receptor beta chains came from one sample sequenced in a study of blood T cell repertoires in COVID-19. Assay: immunoSEQ multiplex PCR; the TCRdb copy retains only in-frame clones and omits some. The sample lists 45,000 to 55,000 clones, 70% to 80% seen once, with roughly 6.1% in the top ten. Sample: PBMCs or T cells enriched from blood (not recorded which). The source of these receptors is a woman in her 50s with acute COVID-19.

The rearrangement links TRBV7-2 to TRBJ2-2; D may be TRBD2 (6 bases). Germline V gives CDR1 SGHTA, CDR2 FQGNSA. Trimming stripped 2 bases from V and 5 bases from J, with 12 bases between. The CDR3 contains 15 residues. The CDR3 bases are TGTGCCAGCAGCTTATCCAGACTAGTGACCGGGGAGCTGTTTTTT. Amino acids: CASSLSRLVTGELFF.

This chain joins TRBV6-6 and TRBJ2-5; D is perhaps TRBD1 (6 bases). Trimming left V 6 bases short and J 5 bases short, with 19 bases between. The CDR3 is 15 amino acids. The germline V gene encodes CDR1 MNHNY and CDR2 SVGAGI (reference sequence). The CDR3 sequence is CASSPTRGGLETQYF. CDR3 bases: TGTGCCAGCAGCCCCACTAGAGGGGGTTTGGAGACCCAGTACTTC.

This chain links TRBV10-3 with TRBJ1-2; 9 positions agree with TRBD1. CDR1 ENHRY and CDR2 SYGVKD come from the germline V gene. CDR3 length: 15 amino acids. J lost 0 bases, V lost 6 bases, and 5 bases had no gene match. CDR3 nucleotides: TGTGCCATCAGCAAGGACAGGGGAGCTAACTATGGCTACACCTTC. Translating gives CAISKDRGANYGYTF.

The chain is built from TRBV11-2 and TRBJ2-7, with D perhaps TRBD1 (6 bases). Germline lookup yields CDR1 SGHAT and CDR2 FQNNGV. Trimming stripped 5 bases from V and 0 bases from J, with 20 bases between. This CDR3 region has 17 residues. The CDR3 sequence is CASSLIQGTPSSYEQYF. CDR3 coding DNA: TGTGCCAGCAGCCTTATCCAGGGGACACCCAGCTCCTACGAGCAGTACTTC.

The chain combines TRBV27 with TRBJ1-5; 9 nucleotides line up with TRBD1. The length of the CDR3 is 16 residues. Germline values: CDR1 MNHEY, CDR2 SMNVEV (reference sequence). V dropped 9 bases and J dropped 0; count of bases not matched to a gene: 9. As DNA, the CDR3 is TGTGCCAGTTCTGGGACAGGGAAGCCTAGCAATCAGCCCCAGCATTTT. It translates to CASSGTGKPSNQPQHF.

This clone was picked up a small number of times. This rearrangement joins TRBV19 to TRBJ2-7; 7 bases map to TRBD1. The CDR3 extends over 14 amino acids. After removal of 4 bases from V and 4 bases from J, the junction contained 7 bases not matched to a gene. Germline V lookup: CDR1 LNHDA, CDR2 SQIVND (reference sequence). The CDR3 region is CASSTLGTVYEQYF. The CDR3 region has the DNA TGTGCCAGTAGTACCTTAGGGACAGTATACGAGCAGTACTTC.

The rearrangement uses TRBV19 and TRBJ1-3, with 9 nucleotides matching TRBD1. In germline, CDR1 is LNHDA, CDR2 SQIVND (reference sequence). J lost 3 bases, V lost 4 bases, and 4 bases had no gene match. The CDR3 runs to 15 residues. CDR3 bases: TGTGCCAGTAGTACACAGGGGGCTATTGGAAACACCATATATTTT. Translated: CASSTQGAIGNTIYF.

This clone was found many times. The chain carries TRBV27 and TRBJ2-1; 7 bases align to TRBD2. V shed 6 bases and J 9 bases; nucleotides not matched to a gene: 5. Germline CDR1 is MNHEY and CDR2 is SMNVEV (reference sequence). The CDR3 runs 12 residues. CDR3 sequence reads: CASSRKRGEQFF. CDR3 sequence (DNA): TGTGCCAGCAGCCGAAAGCGGGGTGAGCAGTTCTTC.

CDR3 coding DNA: TGTGCCAGCAGCCTAAAAATTAGCACAGATACGCAGTATTTT. It encodes CASSLKISTDTQYF. The rearrangement joins TRBV11-1 to TRBJ2-3; D gene unclear. Germline assignment: CDR1 SGHAT and CDR2 FQDESV (reference sequence). This CDR3 spans 14 amino acids. Trimming pared 5 bases from V and 0 bases from J, leaving 9 bases between.